This TCR beta chain was captured by sequencing in a study of T-cell reconstitution after alpha-beta-depleted transplantation in children. Whole-study results and caveats: Reportedly, alpha-beta T cells present about two months post-transplant originated from several hundred expanded clones of graft origin. When one year had passed after transplant, most T-cell counts and diversity came from newly produced T cells.

Losses at the gene ends were 10 bases for V and 2 bases for J; bases not matched to a gene: 10. The CDR3 sequence is 14 residues long. There are a few counts of this clonotype. The antigen remains undetermined. The authors prepared the TCRbeta library with unique molecular identifiers. A single record per CDR3 protein comes from TCRdb applying MiXCR to the PCR reads. Of fewer than 700,000 distinct CDR3 sequences in the sample, around 13% were seen once. The rearrangement links TRBV12-3 or TRBV12-4 to TRBJ2-7; TRBD2 matches at 8 bases. The sequences come from PBMCs, mostly from graft donor cells, collected 360 days after TCRalphabeta/CD19-depleted stem cell transplant. The receptor was derived from a male patient aged 5 to 17 who had a stem cell transplant for acute myeloid leukemia, so the T cells may come from the graft donor. The CDR3 DNA reads TGTGCCACTTCGCTCGGACTAGCTGCCTACGAGCAGTACTTC. Its protein product is CATSLGLAAYEQYF.